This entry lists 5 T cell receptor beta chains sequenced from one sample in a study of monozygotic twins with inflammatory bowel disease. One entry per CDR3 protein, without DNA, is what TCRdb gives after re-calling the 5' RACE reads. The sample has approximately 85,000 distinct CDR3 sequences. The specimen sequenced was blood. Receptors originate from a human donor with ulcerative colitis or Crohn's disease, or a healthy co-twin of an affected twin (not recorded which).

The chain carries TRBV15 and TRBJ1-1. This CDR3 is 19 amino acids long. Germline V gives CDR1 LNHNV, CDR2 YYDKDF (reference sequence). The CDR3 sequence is CATSRLPIGPESIFAEAFF.

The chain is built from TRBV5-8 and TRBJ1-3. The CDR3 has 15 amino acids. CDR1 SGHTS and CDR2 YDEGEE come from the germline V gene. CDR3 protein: CASSMKQLSGNTIYF.

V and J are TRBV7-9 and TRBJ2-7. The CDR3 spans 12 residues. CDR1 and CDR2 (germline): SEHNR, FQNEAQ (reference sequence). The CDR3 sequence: CASSSRFYEQYF.

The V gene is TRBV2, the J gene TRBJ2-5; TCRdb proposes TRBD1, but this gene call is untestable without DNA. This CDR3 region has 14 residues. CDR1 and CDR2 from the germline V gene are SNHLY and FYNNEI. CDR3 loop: CASSRVGRPETQYF.

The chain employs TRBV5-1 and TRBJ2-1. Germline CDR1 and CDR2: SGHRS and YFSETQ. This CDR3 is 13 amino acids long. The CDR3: CASRRYSDNEQFF.